This T cell receptor (beta chain) was captured in a study of technical replicates of blood from several donors. Germline lookup yields CDR1 MDHEN and CDR2 SYDVKM. V lost 6 bases and J 3 bases, leaving 17 bases between the germline ends. This CDR3 comprises 16 residues. The table came from immunoSEQ multiplex PCR; TCRdb's copy has only in-frame clones and leaves some out. The sample has fewer than 100,000 clones, 90% to 96% seen once. Material: T cells isolated from PBMCs. This sequence originates from a human donor in good health. J is TRBJ2-2 and V is TRBV28; the D gene is possibly TRBD1 (6 bases). Written as DNA, the CDR3 is TGTGCCAGCAGCCCTGGGGGCCGCTCTTACACCGGGGAGCTGTTTTTT. This encodes CASSPGGRSYTGELFF.